The 2 T cell receptor beta chains given below trace back to one sample, sequenced in a study of response to subunit inactivated influenza vaccine. One entry per CDR3 protein results from TCRdb running MiXCR on the RT-PCR reads. The repertoire holds about 480,000 distinct CDR3 sequences, roughly 13% seen once, with approximately 14% in the top ten. This specimen was PBMCs from blood, taken about 6 weeks after vaccination. The receptors were sampled from a man aged 45-60 years who received an inactivated influenza vaccine.

In its sample, this clonotype was seen a few times. The chain couples TRBV12-3 or TRBV12-4 to TRBJ1-1, with D unclear. CDR3 length: 12 amino acids. V was cut by 6 bases and J by 5 bases, with 10 bases left in between. The chain's CDR3 is CASSPLRTEAFF. The CDR3 nucleotides are TGTGCCAGCAGCCCGTTGCGGACTGAAGCTTTCTTT.

There are a few counts of this clonotype. The V call is TRBV7-2, the J call TRBJ1-2, with D perhaps TRBD1 (5 bases). The CDR3 is made up of 15 amino acids. Germline values: CDR1 SGHTA, CDR2 FQGNSA. Trimming removed 1 base at V and 4 bases at J, with 13 bases between. This CDR3 reads CASSLELGRSYGYTF. CDR3 DNA sequence: TGTGCCAGCAGCTTAGAACTGGGGCGAAGCTATGGCTACACCTTC.